A selection of T cell receptor beta chains follows, all from one sample in a study of siplizumab effects on memory and regulatory T cells. The method was immunoSEQ multiplex PCR; TCRdb's version includes in-frame clones alone and lacks a portion of them. The data hold roughly 68,000 clones, with just over 95% observed a single time. The sample taken for sequencing was naive CD8+ T cells sorted from blood. The receptors here all came from a human donor in good health. The CDR3 runs from the conserved cysteine through the conserved F or W. D genes are given only for firm matches. Not all rows give a size; the values are once, few, many and, for expanded clones, a class.

v_call	clone_size	j_call	d_call	cdr3_aa	cdr3_nt
TRBV4-2	few	TRBJ1-1	-	CASSQGQPAFF	TGTGCCAGCAGCCAAGGGCAGCCAGCTTTCTTT
TRBV28	-	TRBJ2-5	TRBD2	CASSPRLAGEQETQYF	TGTGCCAGCAGTCCGCGACTAGCGGGGGAACAAGAGACCCAGTACTTC
TRBV9	-	TRBJ2-3	-	CASSVGGTDTQYF	TGTGCCAGCAGCGTTGGGGGCACAGATACGCAGTATTTT
TRBV9	-	TRBJ2-7	TRBD1	CASSLAGTEAYEQYF	TGTGCCAGCAGCCTAGCCGGGACAGAAGCCTACGAGCAGTACTTC
TRBV28	-	TRBJ2-3	-	CASSLQASTDTQYF	TGTGCCAGCAGTTTACAGGCGAGCACAGATACGCAGTATTTT
TRBV9	-	TRBJ2-5	TRBD2	CASSSGLAGNQETQYF	TGTGCCAGCAGTTCCGGACTAGCGGGGAACCAAGAGACCCAGTACTTC
TRBV6-1	-	TRBJ2-3	-	CDSREVTDTQYF	TGTGACTCCCGAGAAGTTACAGATACGCAGTATTTT
TRBV5-1	-	TRBJ2-7	-	CASSPSRGDGEQYF	TGCGCCAGCAGCCCCTCCAGGGGGGACGGCGAGCAGTACTTC
TRBV19	-	TRBJ1-1	-	CASTGFMNTEAFF	TGTGCCAGCACGGGATTTATGAACACTGAAGCTTTCTTT
TRBV6-5	-	TRBJ2-3	-	CASSYALGADTQYF	TGTGCCAGCAGTTACGCCCTAGGTGCGGATACGCAGTATTTT
TRBV5-6	-	TRBJ2-7	-	CASSGWGEGGYEQYF	TGTGCCAGCAGCGGGTGGGGCGAGGGGGGTTACGAGCAGTACTTC
TRBV9	once	TRBJ2-7	-	CASSAPPQGEQYF	TGTGCCAGCAGCGCCCCCCCCCAGGGTGAGCAGTACTTC
TRBV7-9	once	TRBJ2-7	TRBD1	CASSLSPGQGLYEQYF	TGTGCCAGCAGCTTGAGTCCGGGACAGGGGTTATACGAGCAGTACTTC
TRBV4-1	-	TRBJ1-5	-	CASSTQDNRPQHF	TGCGCCAGCAGCACTCAGGATAATCGACCCCAGCATTTT
TRBV4-1	-	TRBJ2-7	TRBD1	CASSQGPTGMAAEQYF	TGCGCCAGCAGCCAAGGACCGACAGGGATGGCAGCCGAGCAGTACTTC
TRBV5-4	-	TRBJ2-1	-	CASSPRLEYNEQFF	TGTGCCAGCAGCCCTCGACTAGAGTACAATGAGCAGTTCTTC
TRBV7-9	-	TRBJ2-1	-	CASSLVNYNEQFF	TGTGCCAGCAGCTTAGTTAACTACAATGAGCAGTTCTTC
TRBV5-6	-	TRBJ1-6	-	CASRLDRDNSPLHF	TGTGCCAGCAGATTGGACAGAGATAATTCACCCCTCCACTTT
TRBV20-1	once	TRBJ2-1	-	CSARFGNEQFF	TGCAGTGCTAGATTTGGCAATGAGCAGTTCTTC
TRBV7-9	-	TRBJ1-1	-	CASGAGSETEAFF	TGTGCCAGCGGGGCGGGCAGTGAGACTGAAGCTTTCTTT
TRBV19	-	TRBJ1-2	-	CASSIAQGQNYGYTF	TGTGCCAGTAGTATAGCCCAGGGTCAGAACTATGGCTACACCTTC
TRBV6-1	-	TRBJ2-7	-	CASSGGHTGLSYEQYF	TGTGCCAGCAGTGGCGGACACACCGGGCTCTCCTACGAGCAGTACTTC
TRBV28	-	TRBJ2-1	-	CASSPQLYNNEQFF	TGTGCCAGCAGTCCCCAGCTCTACAACAATGAGCAGTTCTTC
TRBV2	-	TRBJ2-5	-	CASRMGFRWEETQYF	TGTGCCAGCCGAATGGGGTTTAGGTGGGAAGAGACCCAGTACTTC
TRBV2	-	TRBJ2-2	-	CASSESPGATGELFF	TGTGCCAGCAGTGAATCCCCCGGGGCCACCGGGGAGCTGTTTTTT
TRBV25-1	-	TRBJ2-5	-	CASRVTGRTGATQYF	TGTGCCAGCAGAGTTACCGGACGGACCGGGGCGACCCAGTACTTC
TRBV4-3	-	TRBJ2-7	TRBD1	CASSQGQDSYEQYF	TGCGCCAGCAGCCAGGGACAGGACTCCTACGAGCAGTACTTC
TRBV27	-	TRBJ2-7	-	CASSLNPDGPPIEQYF	TGTGCCAGCAGTTTAAACCCTGACGGTCCTCCTATCGAGCAGTACTTC